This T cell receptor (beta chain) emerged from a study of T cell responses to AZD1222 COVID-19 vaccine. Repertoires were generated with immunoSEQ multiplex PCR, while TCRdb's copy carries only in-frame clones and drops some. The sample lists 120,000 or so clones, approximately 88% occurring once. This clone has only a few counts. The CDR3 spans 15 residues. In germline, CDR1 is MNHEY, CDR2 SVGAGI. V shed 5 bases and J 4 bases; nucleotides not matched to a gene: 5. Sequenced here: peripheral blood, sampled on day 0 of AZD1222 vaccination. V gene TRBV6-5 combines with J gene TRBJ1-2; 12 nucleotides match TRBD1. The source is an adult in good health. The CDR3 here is CASSRDRGRGYGYTF. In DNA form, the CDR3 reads TGTGCCAGCAGTCGGGACAGGGGGCGCGGCTATGGCTACACCTTC.